The 10 T cell receptor beta chains below all came from one sample that was sequenced in a study of human T cells and chemical hapten exposure. The time point was: patch test 1, 2 weeks after DPC sensitization. The treatment was: therapeutic diphenylcyclopropenone sensitization with weekly scalp DPC. Via MiXCR, TCRdb re-called the RACE reads, giving one row per CDR3 protein. The data show about 340,000 distinct CDR3 sequences, about 7% seen once. This material consisted of whole blood, taken in connection with sensitization to the hapten diphenylcyclopropenone (DPC). The receptors originated from a woman aged 18-29 years with alopecia areata. Some clones in this sample may be carry-over from other donors' samples.

The table lists this clonotype with a few counts. This chain links TRBV7-2 with TRBJ2-3; 7 nucleotides agree with TRBD1. This CDR3 is 17 amino acids long. Looked up from germline, CDR1 is SGHTA and CDR2 is FQGNSA. With V trimmed by 2 bases and J by 4 bases, 12 bases remained unmatched. The CDR3 loop reads CASSLPRQGVFPDTQYF. As DNA, the CDR3 is TGTGCCAGCAGCTTACCGAGACAGGGCGTTTTTCCAGATACGCAGTATTTT.

The chain couples TRBV20-1 to TRBJ2-7; D may correspond to TRBD1 or TRBD2 (6 bases each). V was clipped by 5 bases and J by 2 bases, with 16 bases between them. The CDR3 extends over 14 amino acids. CDR1 is DFQATT and CDR2 is SNEGSKA in the germline V gene (reference sequence). CDR3 residues: CSALGWGATYEQYF. CDR3 DNA sequence: TGCAGTGCTCTCGGGTGGGGGGCGACCTACGAGCAGTACTTC.

This clonotype was counted ten times or more. This chain uses TRBV28 with TRBJ1-2, with D possibly being TRBD1 (5 bases). The CDR3 spans 15 residues. The V and J ends lost 4 bases and 2 bases respectively, with 14 bases between them. Germline V gene sequence: CDR1 MDHEN, CDR2 SYDVKM. CDR3 protein: CASSSPAGKNYGYTF. The DNA of the CDR3 is TGTGCCAGCAGTTCCCCGGCAGGGAAAAACTATGGCTACACCTTC.

The sample holds many counts of this clonotype. The chain combines TRBV5-4 with TRBJ2-7, with TRBD2 as a possible D gene (5 bases). The CDR3 has 13 residues. Germline V gives CDR1 SGHNT, CDR2 YYREEE (reference sequence). V was pared by 4 bases and J by 3 bases, with 11 bases between. Written as DNA, the CDR3 is TGTGCCAGCAGCGCGGGTGCTCGCTACGAGCAGTACTTC. Translating it yields CASSAGARYEQYF.

This clonotype has ten or more counts. The CDR3 region has the DNA TGTGCCAGCAGCTGGACGGCGAACACTGAAGCTTTCTTT. Protein sequence: CASSWTANTEAFF. The chain carries TRBV7-3 and TRBJ1-1; D is unresolved. The length of the CDR3 is 13 residues. CDR1 is SGHTA and CDR2 is FQGTGA in the germline V gene. Trimming shortened V by 4 bases and J by 1 base, and 7 bases separated the two germline ends. Complete variable domain (other parts from reference TRBV7-3 and TRBJ1-1): GAGVSQTPSNKVTEKGKYVELRCDPISGHTALYWYRQSLGQGPEFLIYFQGTGAADDSGLPNDRFFAVRPEGSVSTLKIQRTERGDSAVYLCASSWTANTEAFFGQGTRLTVV.

This clonotype was recorded a few times. V is TRBV12-3 or TRBV12-4 and J is TRBJ1-5; D gene unclear. The CDR3 sequence is 14 residues long. V dropped 6 bases and J dropped 3 bases, with 12 bases sitting between them. The CDR3 sequence is CASSPEGSNQPQHF. The CDR3 DNA sequence: TGTGCCAGCAGCCCAGAAGGTTCCAATCAGCCCCAGCATTTT.

The rearrangement joins TRBV20-1 to TRBJ2-7; a weak D match, TRBD2 (6 bases). The V end lost 6 bases, the J end lost 0 bases, and 18 bases lay between the germline ends. CDR1 is DFQATT, CDR2 SNEGSKA, per germline (reference sequence). The CDR3 runs to 15 residues. CDR3 protein: CSAKLRDSLSYEQYF. As DNA, the CDR3 is TGCAGTGCCAAACTCCGGGACTCACTCTCCTACGAGCAGTACTTC.

The chain uses TRBV6-1 and TRBJ2-1, with 14 bases fitting TRBD2. V was clipped by 6 bases and J by 4 bases; unmatched bases: 14. The CDR3 extends over 19 amino acids. CDR1 and CDR2 (germline): MNHNS, SASEGT. CDR3 protein: CASSPGTGTSGGLYNEQFF. DNA for the CDR3: TGTGCCAGCAGCCCTGGAACTGGGACTAGCGGGGGATTATACAATGAGCAGTTCTTC.

This clonotype was observed at least ten times. This chain uses TRBV2 with TRBJ2-6, with D unresolved. The germline V and J ends were trimmed by 1 base and 0 bases, with 4 bases remaining between them. Germline V lookup: CDR1 SNHLY, CDR2 FYNNEI. The length of the CDR3 is 15 residues. The CDR3 region is CASSEEVSGANVLTF. Written as DNA, the CDR3 is TGTGCCAGCAGTGAAGAGGTCTCTGGGGCCAACGTCCTGACTTTC.

This clonotype was counted many times. V gene TRBV7-2 combines with J gene TRBJ1-5, with D maybe TRBD1 (5 bases). Germline assignment: CDR1 SGHTA and CDR2 FQGNSA. Between the trimmed V and J ends, which lost 3 bases and 6 bases, there was a span of 15 bases. The CDR3 runs 15 residues. This CDR3 reads CASSLDGWGGQPQHF. Here the CDR3 DNA reads TGTGCCAGCAGCTTGGACGGTTGGGGGGGTCAGCCCCAGCATTTT.